These T cell receptor beta chains were read from a single sample in a study of blood T cell repertoires in COVID-19. The assay was immunoSEQ multiplex PCR, and TCRdb's table has in-frame clones only and misses some. The data hold 250,000 to 350,000 clones, with roughly 90% observed a single time. Sequencing used PBMCs or T cells enriched from blood (not recorded which). The receptors derive from a woman in her late teens or twenties with acute COVID-19. CDR3s include the opening cysteine and the closing phenylalanine or tryptophan. A D gene is named only where the DNA matches it firmly.

cdr3_aa: CASRSRDTDTQYF
cdr3_nt: TGTGCCAGCAGAAGCAGGGACACAGATACGCAGTATTTT
v_call: TRBV7-3
d_call: -
j_call: TRBJ2-3

cdr3_aa: CASRTNSYEQYF
cdr3_nt: TGTGCCAGCAGAACTAATTCCTACGAGCAGTACTTC
v_call: TRBV28
d_call: -
j_call: TRBJ2-7

cdr3_aa: CASTIQGAENSPLHF
cdr3_nt: TGTGCCAGCACGATACAGGGGGCCGAAAATTCACCCCTCCACTTT
v_call: TRBV2
d_call: TRBD1
j_call: TRBJ1-6

cdr3_aa: CASSWGQGTEAFF
cdr3_nt: TGTGCCAGCAGTTGGGGGCAAGGTACTGAAGCTTTCTTT
v_call: TRBV12-3/TRBV12-4
d_call: -
j_call: TRBJ1-1

cdr3_aa: CASRARQNTIYF
cdr3_nt: TGTGCCAGCAGGGCCAGACAGAACACCATATATTTT
v_call: TRBV2
d_call: -
j_call: TRBJ1-3

cdr3_aa: CASSLRAGRGETQYF
cdr3_nt: TGTGCCAGCAGCTTACGGGCGGGAAGGGGAGAGACCCAGTACTTC
v_call: TRBV13
d_call: -
j_call: TRBJ2-5

cdr3_aa: CASNLGQHTEAFF
cdr3_nt: TGTGCCAGCAACCTTGGACAGCACACTGAAGCTTTCTTT
v_call: TRBV3-1/TRBV3-2
d_call: -
j_call: TRBJ1-1

cdr3_aa: CASSFPGEGLFF
cdr3_nt: TGTGCCAGCAGTTTCCCAGGGGAGGGACTGTTTTTT
v_call: TRBV27
d_call: -
j_call: TRBJ1-4

cdr3_aa: CASSVWDTLNYGYTF
cdr3_nt: TGTGCCAGCAGTGTTTGGGACACCCTAAACTATGGCTACACCTTC
v_call: TRBV6-1
d_call: -
j_call: TRBJ1-2

cdr3_aa: CASSPPNQREKQYF
cdr3_nt: TGTGCCAGCTCACCCCCAAACCAAAGGGAGAAGCAGTACTTC
v_call: TRBV18
d_call: -
j_call: TRBJ2-7

cdr3_aa: CASSGDPYKAFF
cdr3_nt: TGTGCCAGCAGCGGAGACCCCTACAAAGCTTTCTTT
v_call: TRBV7-9
d_call: -
j_call: TRBJ1-1

cdr3_aa: CAISDQGLGEQFF
cdr3_nt: TGTGCCATCAGTGATCAGGGGTTGGGTGAGCAGTTCTTC
v_call: TRBV10-3
d_call: -
j_call: TRBJ2-1

cdr3_aa: CASSNGRDGYEQYF
cdr3_nt: TGTGCCAGTAGTAATGGGAGAGATGGATACGAGCAGTACTTC
v_call: TRBV19
d_call: -
j_call: TRBJ2-7

cdr3_aa: CASSPGGNSNQPQHF
cdr3_nt: TGTGCCAGCAGCCCCGGGGGTAATAGCAATCAGCCCCAGCATTTT
v_call: TRBV7-2
d_call: -
j_call: TRBJ1-5